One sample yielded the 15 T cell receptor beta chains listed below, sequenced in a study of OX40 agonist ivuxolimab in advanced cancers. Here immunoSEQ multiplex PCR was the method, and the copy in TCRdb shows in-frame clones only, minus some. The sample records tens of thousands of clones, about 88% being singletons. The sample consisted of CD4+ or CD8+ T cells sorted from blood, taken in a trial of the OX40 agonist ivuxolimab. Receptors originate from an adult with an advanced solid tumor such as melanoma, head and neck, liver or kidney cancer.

The CDR3 reads CASWGGEKLFF. The CDR3 nucleotides read TGTGCCAGCTGGGGGGGAGAAAAACTGTTTTTT. The chain couples TRBV12-1 to TRBJ1-4. TRBV12-1 is shown as a pseudogene. This CDR3 comprises 11 residues.

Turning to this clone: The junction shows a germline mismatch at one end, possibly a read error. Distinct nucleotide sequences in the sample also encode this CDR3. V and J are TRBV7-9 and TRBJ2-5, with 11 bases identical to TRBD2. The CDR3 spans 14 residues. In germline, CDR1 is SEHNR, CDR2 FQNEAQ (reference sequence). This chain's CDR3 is CAIRLAGGQETQYF. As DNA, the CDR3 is TGTGCCATCCGGCTAGCGGGGGGCCAAGAGACTCAGTACTTC.

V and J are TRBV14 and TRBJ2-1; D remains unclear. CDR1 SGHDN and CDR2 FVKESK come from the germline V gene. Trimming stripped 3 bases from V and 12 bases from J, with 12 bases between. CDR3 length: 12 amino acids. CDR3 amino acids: CASSQARLGQFF. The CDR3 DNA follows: TGTGCCAGCAGCCAGGCGAGACTTGGGCAGTTCTTC. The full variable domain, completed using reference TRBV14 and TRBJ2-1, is EAGVTQFPSHSVIEKGQTVTLRCDPISGHDNLYWYRRVMGKEIKFLLHFVKESKQDESGMPNNRFLAERTGGTYSTLKVQPAELEDSGVYFCASSQARLGQFFGPGTRLTVL.

CDR3 amino acids: CATRDRGSYEQYF. Written as DNA, the CDR3 is TGTGCCACCCGGGACAGGGGGTCCTACGAGCAGTACTTC. V is TRBV6-6 and J is TRBJ2-7, with TRBD1 matching over 11 bases. The germline CDR1 and CDR2 sequences are MNHNY and SVGAGI (reference sequence). The CDR3 loop spans 13 amino acids. With 10 bases clipped from V and 1 base from J, the junction kept 3 bases outside the gene matches.

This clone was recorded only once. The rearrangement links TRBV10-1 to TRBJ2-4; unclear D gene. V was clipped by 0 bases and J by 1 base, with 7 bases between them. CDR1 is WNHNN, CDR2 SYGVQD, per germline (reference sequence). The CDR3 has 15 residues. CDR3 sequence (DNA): TGCGCCAGCAGTGAGTCCTTAGGGGCCAAAAACATTCAGTACTTC. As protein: CASSESLGAKNIQYF.

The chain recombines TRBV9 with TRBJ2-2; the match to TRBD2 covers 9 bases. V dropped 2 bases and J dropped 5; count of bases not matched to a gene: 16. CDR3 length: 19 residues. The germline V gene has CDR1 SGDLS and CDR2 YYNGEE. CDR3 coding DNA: TGTGCCAGCAGCGTCGGATTGCCAGCGGGGGGCTCGGCGACCGGGGAGCTGTTTTTT. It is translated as CASSVGLPAGGSATGELFF.

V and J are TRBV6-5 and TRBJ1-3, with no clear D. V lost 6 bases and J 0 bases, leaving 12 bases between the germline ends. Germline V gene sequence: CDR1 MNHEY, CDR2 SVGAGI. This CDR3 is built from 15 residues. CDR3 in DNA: TGTGCCAGCAGCCCCCGGCTAAGCTCTGGAAACACCATATATTTT. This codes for CASSPRLSSGNTIYF.

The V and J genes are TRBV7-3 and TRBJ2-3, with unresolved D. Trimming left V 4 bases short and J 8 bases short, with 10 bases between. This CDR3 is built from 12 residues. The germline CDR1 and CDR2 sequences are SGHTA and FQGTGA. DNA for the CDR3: TGTGCCAGCAGCTCCTCCGAGGCTACGCAGTATTTT. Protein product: CASSSSEATQYF.

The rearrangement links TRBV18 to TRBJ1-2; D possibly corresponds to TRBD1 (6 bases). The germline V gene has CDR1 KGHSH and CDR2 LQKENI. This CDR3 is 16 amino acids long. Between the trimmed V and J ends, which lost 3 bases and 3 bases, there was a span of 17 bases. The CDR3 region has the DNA TGTGCCAGCTCACCCCAATCTCAGGGACAACACTATGGCTACACCTTC. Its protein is CASSPQSQGQHYGYTF.

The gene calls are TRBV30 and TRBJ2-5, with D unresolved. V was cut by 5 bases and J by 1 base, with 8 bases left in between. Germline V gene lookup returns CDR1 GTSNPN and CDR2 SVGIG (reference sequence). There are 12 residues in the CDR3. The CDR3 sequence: CAWAQSQETQYF. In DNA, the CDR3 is TGTGCCTGGGCCCAGTCCCAAGAGACCCAGTACTTC.

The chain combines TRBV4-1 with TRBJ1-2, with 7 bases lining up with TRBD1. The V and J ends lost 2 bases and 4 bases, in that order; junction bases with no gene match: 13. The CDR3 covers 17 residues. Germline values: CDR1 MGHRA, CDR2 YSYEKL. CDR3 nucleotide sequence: TGCGCCAGCAGCCAACTGTCGGGACAGCCCCGCATCTATGGCTACACCTTC. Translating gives CASSQLSGQPRIYGYTF.

This CDR3 is CASRGPYEQYF. The CDR3 DNA is TGTGCCAGCAGGGGGCCCTACGAGCAGTACTTC. The J gene is TRBJ2-7, the V gene TRBV6-6; the D gene is possibly TRBD1 (5 bases). V lost 6 bases and J lost 2, with 5 bases in between. The CDR3 has 11 residues. Per the germline V gene, CDR1 is MNHNY and CDR2 is SVGAGI (reference sequence).

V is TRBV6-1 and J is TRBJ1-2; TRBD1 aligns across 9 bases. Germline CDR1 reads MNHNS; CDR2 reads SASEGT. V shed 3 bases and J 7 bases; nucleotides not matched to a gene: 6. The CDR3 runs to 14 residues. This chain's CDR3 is CASSDNRGRGGYTF. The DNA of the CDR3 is TGTGCCAGCAGTGACAACAGGGGGCGGGGTGGCTACACCTTC.

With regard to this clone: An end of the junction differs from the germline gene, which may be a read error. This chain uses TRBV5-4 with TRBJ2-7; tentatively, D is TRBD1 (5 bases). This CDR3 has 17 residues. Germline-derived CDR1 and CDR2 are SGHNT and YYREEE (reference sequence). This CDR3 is CASSEALGIRVSDEQYF. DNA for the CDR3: TGCGCCAGCAGCGAGGCCCTGGGAATCAGGGTTTCCGACGAGCAGTACTTC.

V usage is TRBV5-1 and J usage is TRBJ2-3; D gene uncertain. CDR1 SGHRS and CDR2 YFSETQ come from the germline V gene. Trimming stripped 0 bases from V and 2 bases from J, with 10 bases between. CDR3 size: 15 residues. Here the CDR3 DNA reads TGCGCCAGCAGCTTGGGGTCCGCCCACACAGATACGCAGTATTTT. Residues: CASSLGSAHTDTQYF. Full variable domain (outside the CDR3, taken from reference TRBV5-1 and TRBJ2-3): KAGVTQTPRYLIKTRGQQVTLSCSPISGHRSVSWYQQTPGQGLQFLFEYFSETQRNKGNFPGRFSGRQFSNSRSEMNVSTLELGDSALYLCASSLGSAHTDTQYFGPGTRLTVL.